One and the same sample provided the 28 T cell receptor beta chains below, sequenced in a study of blood T cells in healthy people across ages (dated by TCRdb to the mid-2010s). The library was obtained by 5' RACE. Sequencer: Illumina HiSeq 2500. A second about 7 to 12 cycle PCR used a sample-barcoded 5' primer and a J-beta primer mix. TCRdb applied fastp at Q25 and MiXCR to the public reads, then kept only in-frame beta chains. Rows are unified per CDR3 protein, each entry keeping the most common DNA and genes. The sample includes about 1.1 million distinct CDR3 sequences, with 30% to 40% observed a single time. The biggest ten clones account for 13% of the sample. The material sequenced was blood. The origin of the receptors is a man between 18 and 35 years old in good health.

V and J are TRBV2 and TRBJ1-5; D is unclear. This CDR3 has 14 residues. The V gene's germline CDR1 is SNHLY and CDR2 FYNNEI. V was pared by 8 bases and J by 2 bases, with 13 bases between. The CDR3 region has the DNA TGTGCCAGCTCGGTCGGGGAAGGCAATCAGCCCCAGCATTTT. It specifies CASSVGEGNQPQHF.

The chain recombines TRBV18 with TRBJ2-5; TRBD1 matches 7 bases. The DNA end lines up better with TRBJ2-7; the J call may be wrong. Germline V gene data show CDR1 as KGHSH and CDR2 as LQKENI. The CDR3 runs to 16 residues. The chain's CDR3 is CASSLVIRGQHYEQYF. The DNA for the CDR3 is TGTGCCAGCTCACTTGTTATAAGGGGGCAGCACTACGAGCAGTACTTC.

The rearrangement uses TRBV2 and TRBJ1-4, with D tentatively TRBD1 (5 bases). The ends were cut back, 7 bases at V and 0 bases at J, with 18 bases in the middle. Germline V gives CDR1 SNHLY, CDR2 FYNNEI. The CDR3 extends over 17 amino acids. The CDR3 coding sequence is TGTGCCAGCAATCGAAGGAGGCAGGGATCAACTAATGAAAAACTGTTTTTT. Protein sequence: CASNRRRQGSTNEKLFF.

This clonotype appeared once. The rearrangement joins TRBV12-3 or TRBV12-4 to TRBJ2-3; the D gene could be TRBD1 or TRBD2 (6 bases each). V lost 4 bases to trimming and J lost 1 base, with 18 bases between them. This CDR3 is built from 17 residues. The CDR3 is CASSSLVGGGRTDTQYF. Written as DNA, the CDR3 is TGTGCCAGCAGTTCTTTAGTGGGGGGCGGTCGCACAGATACGCAGTATTTT.

The rearrangement joins TRBV20-1 to TRBJ2-2; TRBD2 agrees at 7 bases. This CDR3 is 14 amino acids long. V dropped 3 bases and J dropped 7; count of bases not matched to a gene: 8. Germline assignment: CDR1 DFQATT and CDR2 SNEGSKA (reference sequence). CDR3 protein: CSASSPGGGGELFF. For the CDR3, the DNA is TGCAGTGCTAGTTCCCCTGGGGGGGGCGGGGAGCTGTTTTTT.

This clonotype has only a few counts. The V gene is TRBV28, the J gene TRBJ1-6, with D tentatively TRBD1 (5 bases). This CDR3 has 16 residues. Germline CDR1 reads MDHEN; CDR2 reads SYDVKM. V was cut by 1 base and J by 7 bases, with 14 bases left in between. CDR3 sequence: CASSLSQDGVNSPLHF. In DNA form, the CDR3 reads TGTGCCAGCAGTTTATCACAGGACGGCGTCAATTCACCCCTCCACTTT.

In this sample, this clonotype turned up once. The V gene is TRBV4-3, the J gene TRBJ2-3; D remains unclear. CDR1 is LGHNA and CDR2 is YSLEER in the germline V gene. The CDR3 has 16 amino acids. V gave up 0 bases and J gave up 4 bases, with 14 bases separating them. CDR3 region: CASSQDLAAAADTQYF. The CDR3 DNA reads as TGCGCCAGCAGCCAAGACTTAGCCGCCGCCGCAGATACGCAGTATTTT.

This clonotype was picked up a small number of times. The chain carries TRBV6-5 and TRBJ2-7; 7 bases match TRBD1. The V segment lost 2 bases and the J segment 2 bases; nucleotides outside the gene matches: 0. The CDR3 is 13 amino acids. Germline CDR1 reads MNHEY; CDR2 reads SVGAGI. As DNA, the CDR3 is TGTGCCAGCAGTTACGACAGGGCCTACGAGCAGTACTTC. It yields the protein CASSYDRAYEQYF.

This sequence joins TRBV5-1 and TRBJ2-6, with D perhaps matching TRBD1 or TRBD2 (6 bases each). There are 20 residues in the CDR3. Germline CDR1 SGHRS, CDR2 YFSETQ. V lost 8 bases and J 0 bases, leaving 27 bases between the germline ends. The CDR3 spells CASSDFRDIGGGSGANVLTF. Written as DNA, the CDR3 is TGCGCCAGTTCTGACTTCCGGGACATAGGAGGGGGCTCTGGGGCCAACGTCCTGACTTTC.

About this clonotype: The junction does not match germline at one end; this may be a read error. The chain is built from TRBV27 and TRBJ2-3, with 11 bases fitting TRBD2. There are 19 residues in the CDR3. From germline, CDR1 is MNHEY and CDR2 SMNVEV (reference sequence). CDR3: CANSSGLAGGQQTTDTQYF. The CDR3 DNA follows: TGTGCCAACAGTTCAGGCCTAGCGGGGGGACAACAAACCACGGATACGCAGTATTTT.

A word on this clonotype: A much larger clone differs by one base, so this may be a read error. This sequence joins TRBV7-8 and TRBJ2-5; a weak D match, TRBD1 (5 bases). The J call may be faulty, since TRBJ2-1 better matches the DNA end. There are 12 residues in the CDR3. Per germline, CDR1 SGHVS and CDR2 FQNEAQ. The CDR3 bases are TGTGCCAGCGGGGCCTACCAAGAGACCCAGTTCTTC. It yields the protein CASGAYQETQFF.

This clonotype was counted a few times. The rearrangement links TRBV7-2 to TRBJ2-5; D is uncertain. V dropped 2 bases and J dropped 2 bases, with 12 bases sitting between them. CDR1 is SGHTA, CDR2 FQGNSA, per germline. This CDR3 spans 15 amino acids. The CDR3 sequence is CASSLSRLLQETQYF. The DNA for the CDR3 is TGTGCCAGCAGCTTAAGTAGACTCCTACAAGAGACCCAGTACTTC.

This clonotype was seen only a few times. This chain uses TRBV6-2 or TRBV6-3 with TRBJ2-5; 7 positions match TRBD2. V gave up 7 bases and J gave up 6 bases; unmatched junction bases: 14. Germline CDR1 is MNHEY and CDR2 is SVGEGT. This CDR3 has 15 amino acids. CDR3 loop: CASTLPGLYPQTQYF. The CDR3 bases are TGTGCCAGCACCCTACCGGGACTATACCCACAGACCCAGTACTTC.

This clonotype was counted at least ten times. V is TRBV4-2 and J is TRBJ1-2; 8 bases are a match to TRBD1. With V trimmed by 1 base and J by 7 bases, 11 bases remained unmatched. Per the germline V gene, CDR1 is LGHNA and CDR2 is YNFKEQ. CDR3 length: 16 amino acids. The CDR3 DNA sequence: TGTGCCAGCAGCCAAGTAGTTGGACAGGGTAGGGTTGGCTACACCTTC. Translation: CASSQVVGQGRVGYTF.

The chain uses TRBV29-1 and TRBJ2-5; D is perhaps TRBD2 (6 bases). The CDR3 sequence is 13 residues long. The V gene lost 4 bases and the J gene lost 5 bases, with 14 bases spanning the gap. Germline lookup yields CDR1 SQVTM and CDR2 ANQGSEA. The CDR3 spells CSVGRAPWETQYF. DNA for the CDR3: TGCAGCGTTGGGAGGGCTCCATGGGAGACCCAGTACTTC.

The chain recombines TRBV4-2 with TRBJ2-2; a possible D gene is TRBD1 (7 bases). The CDR3 spans 17 residues. Germline loops: CDR1 LGHNA, CDR2 YNFKEQ. V lost 5 bases and J lost 4, with 20 bases in between. The CDR3: CASSSWADRRGTGELFF. The CDR3, as DNA: TGTGCCAGCAGCTCATGGGCGGACAGGAGGGGCACCGGGGAGCTGTTTTTT.

This clonotype was seen more than once but under ten times. V usage is TRBV4-2 and J usage is TRBJ1-2, with TRBD1 as a possible D gene (5 bases). CDR1 is LGHNA, CDR2 YNFKEQ, per germline. Trimming took off 4 bases at V and 4 bases at J, with 22 bases between the two ends. The CDR3 runs to 17 residues. The CDR3 nucleotides are TGTGCCAGCAGCCTAGAGCAGGGTCGTGGGCCGTCCTATGGCTACACCTTC. Translation gives CASSLEQGRGPSYGYTF.

The chain carries TRBV18 and TRBJ2-2; D gene unclear. Germline V lookup: CDR1 KGHSH, CDR2 LQKENI. Trimming took off 2 bases at V and 3 bases at J, with 13 bases between the two ends. The CDR3 spans 16 residues. CDR3 sequence: CASSPSLVADTGELFF. DNA for the CDR3: TGTGCCAGCTCACCATCCTTAGTCGCGGACACCGGGGAGCTGTTTTTT.

In the case of this clonotype: One base away lies a much larger clone, so this may be a sequencing read error. J is TRBJ2-1 and V is TRBV12-3 or TRBV12-4, with a tentative D call TRBD1 (6 bases). This CDR3 region has 15 residues. The CDR3 sequence: CASSLLGTQYNGQFF. The CDR3, as DNA: TGTGCCAGCAGTTTACTCGGGACACAGTACAATGGGCAGTTCTTC.

This clonotype has just a few counts. The J gene is TRBJ1-2, the V gene TRBV6-1; the match to TRBD1 covers 7 bases. The CDR3 is 14 amino acids. Germline V CDR1 and CDR2: MNHNS, SASEGT. J gave up 5 bases and V 6 bases, and 9 bases lay outside the gene matches. In DNA form, the CDR3 reads TGTGCCAGCAGCGAGTACAGGGGTCCATATGGCTACACCTTC. Protein: CASSEYRGPYGYTF.

This clonotype came up many times. The rearrangement links TRBV29-1 to TRBJ2-1, with 9 bases aligning to TRBD2. The germline CDR1 and CDR2 sequences are SQVTM and ANQGSEA. CDR3 length equals 12 residues. Trimming took 6 bases from V and 7 from J; bases not matched to a gene: 4. The CDR3, as DNA: TGCAGCGTAGCGGGGGGTTTAAATGAGCAGTTCTTC. Translated, it gives CSVAGGLNEQFF.

This clonotype was seen a few times. The rearrangement links TRBV15 to TRBJ2-7; D may be TRBD1 or TRBD2 (5 bases each). In germline, CDR1 is LNHNV, CDR2 YYDKDF (reference sequence). Trimming left V 0 bases short and J 3 bases short, with 12 bases between. This CDR3 has 15 residues. The CDR3 here is CATSRDSHGGYEQYF. In DNA, the CDR3 is TGTGCCACCAGCAGAGATAGCCATGGGGGCTACGAGCAGTACTTC.

In this sample, this clonotype turned up a few times. The chain has TRBV4-2 and TRBJ1-6; TRBD1 agrees at 10 bases. CDR1 is LGHNA, CDR2 YNFKEQ, per germline. This CDR3 region has 19 residues. V shed 3 bases and J 7 bases; nucleotides not matched to a gene: 15. The chain's CDR3 is CASSHRPSGQGTGNSPLHF. Written as DNA, the CDR3 is TGTGCCAGCAGCCACCGCCCCTCGGGACAGGGGACGGGGAATTCACCCCTCCACTTT.

There are a few counts of this clonotype. The chain joins TRBV15 to TRBJ2-7; 8 bases match TRBD1. Losses at the gene ends were 1 base for V and 0 bases for J; bases not matched to a gene: 5. The CDR3 contains 16 residues. Germline-derived CDR1 and CDR2 are LNHNV and YYDKDF (reference sequence). The CDR3 DNA sequence: TGTGCCACCAGCAGAGTTGACAGGGGCAGCTCCTACGAGCAGTACTTC. Amino acids: CATSRVDRGSSYEQYF. Full variable domain (rest looked up from reference TRBV15 and TRBJ2-7): DAMVIQNPRYQVTQFGKPVTLSCSQTLNHNVMYWYQQKSSQAPKLLFHYYDKDFNNEADTPDNFQSRRPNTSFCFLDIRSPGLGDTAMYLCATSRVDRGSSYEQYFGPGTRLTVT.

The chain is built from TRBV9 and TRBJ1-5, with 7 bases that match TRBD1. The length of the CDR3 is 14 residues. Germline assignment: CDR1 SGDLS and CDR2 YYNGEE. V gave up 0 bases and J gave up 4 bases; unmatched junction bases: 1. The CDR3: CASSVGDRNQPQHF. The DNA for the CDR3 is TGTGCCAGCAGCGTAGGGGACAGAAATCAGCCCCAGCATTTT.

This clonotype was observed a few times. This rearrangement joins TRBV20-1 to TRBJ2-1; D may be TRBD2 (6 bases). The CDR3 is 14 residues long. Germline assignment: CDR1 DFQATT and CDR2 SNEGSKA (reference sequence). V lost 6 bases, J lost 9 bases, and 21 bases lay in between. Written as DNA, the CDR3 is TGCAGTGCCCCGGGGGTACGGCTAGACAGTGAGCAGTTCTTC. Residues: CSAPGVRLDSEQFF.

This clonotype was detected many times. The rearrangement uses TRBV6-2 or TRBV6-3 and TRBJ2-1; the match to TRBD2 covers 10 bases. This CDR3 has 17 amino acids. The ends lost 2 bases at V and 4 bases at J; junction bases unmatched: 8. Germline-derived CDR1 and CDR2 are MNHEY and SVGEGT. In DNA, the CDR3 is TGTGCCAGCAGTTACACAATAGCGGGGGGAGAATACAATGAGCAGTTCTTC. Protein: CASSYTIAGGEYNEQFF.

CDR3 DNA sequence: TGTGCCAGCAGCCAACTCAGGAACAATGAGCAGTTCTTC. This translates into CASSQLRNNEQFF. The rearrangement joins TRBV16 to TRBJ2-1; D remains ambiguous. Germline loops: CDR1 KGHSY, CDR2 FQNENV. The CDR3 has 13 residues. V lost 2 bases to trimming and J lost 5 bases, with 7 bases between them.